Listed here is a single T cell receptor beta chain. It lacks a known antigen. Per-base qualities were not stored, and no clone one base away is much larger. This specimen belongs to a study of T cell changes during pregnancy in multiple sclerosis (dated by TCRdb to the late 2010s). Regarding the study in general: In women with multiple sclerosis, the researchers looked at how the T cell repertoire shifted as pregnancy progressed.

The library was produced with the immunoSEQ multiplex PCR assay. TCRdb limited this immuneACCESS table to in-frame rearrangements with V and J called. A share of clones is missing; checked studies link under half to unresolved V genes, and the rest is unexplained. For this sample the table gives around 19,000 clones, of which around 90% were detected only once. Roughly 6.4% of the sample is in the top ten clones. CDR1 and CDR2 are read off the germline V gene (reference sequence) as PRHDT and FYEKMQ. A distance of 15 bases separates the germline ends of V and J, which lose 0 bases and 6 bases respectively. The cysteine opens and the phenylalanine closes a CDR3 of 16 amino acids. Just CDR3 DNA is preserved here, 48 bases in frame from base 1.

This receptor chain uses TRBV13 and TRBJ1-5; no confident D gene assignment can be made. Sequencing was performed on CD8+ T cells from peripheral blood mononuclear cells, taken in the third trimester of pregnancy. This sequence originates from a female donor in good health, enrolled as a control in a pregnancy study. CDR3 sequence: CASSLGHEGGSQPQHF. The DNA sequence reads TGTGCCAGCAGCTTAGGCCATGAGGGCGGCAGTCAGCCCCAGCATTTT.